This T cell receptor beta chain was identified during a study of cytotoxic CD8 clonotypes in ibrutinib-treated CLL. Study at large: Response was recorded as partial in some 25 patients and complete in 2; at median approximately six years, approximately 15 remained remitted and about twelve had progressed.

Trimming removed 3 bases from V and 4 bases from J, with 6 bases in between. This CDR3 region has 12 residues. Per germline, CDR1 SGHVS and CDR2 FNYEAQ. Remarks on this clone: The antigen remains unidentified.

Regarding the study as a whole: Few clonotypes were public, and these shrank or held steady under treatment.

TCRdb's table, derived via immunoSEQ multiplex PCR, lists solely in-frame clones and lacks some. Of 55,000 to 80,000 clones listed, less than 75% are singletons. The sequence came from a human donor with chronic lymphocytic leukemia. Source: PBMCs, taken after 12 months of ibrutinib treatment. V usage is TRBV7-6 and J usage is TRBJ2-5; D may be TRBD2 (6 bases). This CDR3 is CASSFGGETQYF. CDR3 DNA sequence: TGTGCCAGCAGCTTCGGGGGAGAGACCCAGTACTTC.